This T cell receptor beta chain was recorded in a study of early T cells in non-severe SARS-CoV-2 infection. Study information: With bulk RNA from unsorted whole blood as input, sequencing yielded unpaired chains.

Study observations and caveats: In VDJdb matching, anti-spike CD8 responses were favored while private and CD4 specificities went missing.

This CDR3 has 15 residues. V was cut by 3 bases and J by 1 base, with 13 bases left in between. Germline-derived CDR1 and CDR2 are KGHSH and LQKENI. Unique molecular identifiers tagged individual cDNA molecules. MiXCR, run by TCRdb on the 5' RACE reads, gives a single entry per CDR3 protein. The profile covers approximately 98,000 distinct CDR3 sequences, with 9% to 14% appearing a single time and 2.5% to 4% taken by the ten largest. This clonotype occurred many times. Its specificity is not known. This chain links TRBV18 with TRBJ2-7; D is undetermined. Specimen: whole blood. The sequence derives from an adult who was a healthcare worker with PCR-confirmed SARS-CoV-2 infection or an uninfected control (not recorded which). CDR3 protein: CASSPGHGQSYEQYF. Written as DNA, the CDR3 is TGTGCCAGCTCACCCGGTCACGGCCAATCCTACGAGCAGTACTTC. Variable domain in full (rest from reference TRBV18 and TRBJ2-7): NAGVMQNPRHLVRRRGQEARLRCSPMKGHSHVYWYRQLPEEGLKFMVYLQKENIIDESGMPKERFSAEFPKEGPSILRIQQVVRGDSAAYFCASSPGHGQSYEQYFGPGTRLTVT.